These 14 T cell receptor beta chains share one sample of origin, sequenced in a study of blood T cell repertoires in COVID-19. Sequencing was performed with immunoSEQ multiplex PCR; in TCRdb, only in-frame clones are kept and a portion is missing. There are almost 250,000 clones in the sample; 86% occur only once, and approximately 6.2% lies in the top ten. The sequencing input was peripheral blood. These receptors were obtained from an elderly woman with COVID-19, enrolled during active disease.

The rearrangement joins TRBV9 to TRBJ2-7, with 8 bases aligning to TRBD2. The germline V gene has CDR1 SGDLS and CDR2 YYNGEE. This CDR3 has 15 residues. The V segment lost 0 bases and the J segment 4 bases; nucleotides outside the gene matches: 6. The CDR3 DNA reads TGTGCCAGCAGCGTAGTGGCGGGGGGTTTTTACGAGCAGTACTTC. Residues: CASSVVAGGFYEQYF.

The chain combines TRBV5-1 with TRBJ2-3, with TRBD2 as a possible D gene (5 bases). The CDR3 covers 15 residues. Germline CDR1 and CDR2: SGHRS and YFSETQ. The V and J ends lost 3 bases and 0 bases respectively, with 11 bases between them. The chain's CDR3 is CASSSEGWSTDTQYF. The CDR3, as DNA: TGCGCCAGCAGCTCAGAGGGCTGGAGCACAGATACGCAGTATTTT.

There are a few counts of this clone. V and J are TRBV5-4 and TRBJ1-2; 12 bases are shared with TRBD1. Germline V gene sequence: CDR1 SGHNT, CDR2 YYREEE (reference sequence). The CDR3 length is 15 residues. Losses at the gene ends were 4 bases for V and 5 bases for J; bases not matched to a gene: 6. The CDR3 loop reads CASSPGQGAWYGYTF. The CDR3 DNA is TGTGCCAGCAGCCCGGGACAGGGGGCCTGGTATGGCTACACCTTC.

To note about this clone: This sample also contains other DNA sequences that code for the same CDR3. V usage is TRBV11-2 and J usage is TRBJ1-3; D not certain. Per the germline V gene, CDR1 is SGHAT and CDR2 is FQNNGV. Trimming stripped 0 bases from V and 0 bases from J, with 6 bases between. The CDR3 totals 15 residues. CDR3 coding DNA: TGTGCCAGCAGCTTAGACGGGATCTCTGGAAACACCATATATTTT. This codes for CASSLDGISGNTIYF. Full variable domain (missing parts from reference TRBV11-2 and TRBJ1-3): EAGVAQSPRYKIIEKRQSVAFWCNPISGHATLYWYQQILGQGPKLLIQFQNNGVVDDSQLPKDRFSAERLKGVDSTLKIQPAKLEDSAVYLCASSLDGISGNTIYFGEGSWLTVV.

This clone was detected once. This chain links TRBV7-2 with TRBJ2-1; D is perhaps TRBD2 (6 bases). The V end lost 1 base, the J end lost 3 bases, and 13 bases lay between the germline ends. The CDR3 is 16 amino acids. CDR1 SGHTA and CDR2 FQGNSA come from the germline V gene. The CDR3 bases are TGTGCCAGCAGCTTAGTTGGCGGGGCCGACTACAATGAGCAGTTCTTC. As protein: CASSLVGGADYNEQFF.

The chain links TRBV27 to TRBJ2-5; TRBD1 might be the D (6 bases). Germline CDR1 and CDR2: MNHEY and SMNVEV (reference sequence). Trimming took 6 bases from V and 3 from J, leaving 17 bases between them. The length of the CDR3 is 15 residues. This CDR3 reads CASRILGASEETQYF. The CDR3 nucleotides read TGTGCCAGCAGGATATTGGGGGCCTCGGAAGAGACCCAGTACTTC.

The rearrangement links TRBV5-6 to TRBJ1-2; 9 bases align to TRBD1. J gave up 3 bases and V 5 bases, and 2 bases lay outside the gene matches. The CDR3 spans 13 residues. Germline V gene sequence: CDR1 SGHDT, CDR2 YYEEEE. The CDR3 nucleotides are TGTGCCAGCAGTCGACAGGGGGACTATGGCTACACCTTC. Its translation is CASSRQGDYGYTF. The full variable domain, its missing parts supplied by reference TRBV5-6 and TRBJ1-2, is DAGVTQSPTHLIKTRGQQVTLRCSPKSGHDTVSWYQQALGQGPQFIFQYYEEEERQRGNFPDRFSGHQFPNYSSELNVNALLLGDSALYLCASSRQGDYGYTFGSGTRLTVV.

The CDR3 region is CASSRQGSNQPQHF. The CDR3 DNA sequence: TGTGCCAGCAGTCGTCAGGGGAGCAATCAGCCCCAGCATTTT. The chain is built from TRBV28 and TRBJ1-5, with D possibly TRBD1 on 6 matching bases. Germline V gene data show CDR1 as MDHEN and CDR2 as SYDVKM. The CDR3 covers 14 residues. Trimming cost V 5 bases and J 1 base, with 9 bases left between them.

The V gene is TRBV5-1, the J gene TRBJ2-5, with D perhaps TRBD2 (7 bases). CDR3 length: 15 amino acids. CDR1 and CDR2 (germline): SGHRS, YFSETQ. Trimming pared 4 bases from V and 1 base from J, leaving 14 bases between. CDR3 residues: CASSLQGGGQETQYF. DNA for the CDR3: TGCGCCAGCAGCCTACAGGGAGGGGGCCAAGAGACCCAGTACTTC.

The chain carries TRBV28 and TRBJ1-2; a weak D match, TRBD1 (6 bases). Trimming pared 5 bases from V and 7 bases from J, leaving 20 bases between. This CDR3 has 15 residues. Germline V lookup: CDR1 MDHEN, CDR2 SYDVKM. The CDR3 nucleotides read TGTGCCAGCAGTCCCCCTAGCTCAGGGGCTGGTGGCTACACCTTC. This translates into CASSPPSSGAGGYTF.

This clone is a singleton in its sample. The chain recombines TRBV18 with TRBJ1-4; TRBD1 matches 10 bases. The J segment lost 5 bases and the V segment lost 3 bases, leaving 3 bases of the junction unmatched. CDR1 and CDR2 from the germline V gene are KGHSH and LQKENI. The CDR3 contains 15 residues. The CDR3 DNA is TGTGCCAGCTCACCTAAGACAGGGGGCAATGAAAAACTGTTTTTT. Its translation: CASSPKTGGNEKLFF. The variable domain in full, completed from reference TRBV18 and TRBJ1-4, reads NAGVMQNPRHLVRRRGQEARLRCSPMKGHSHVYWYRQLPEEGLKFMVYLQKENIIDESGMPKERFSAEFPKEGPSILRIQQVVRGDSAAYFCASSPKTGGNEKLFFGSGTQLSVL.

The rearrangement uses TRBV13 and TRBJ2-5, with 12 bases fitting TRBD2. The CDR3 covers 16 residues. Germline V gene sequence: CDR1 PRHDT, CDR2 FYEKMQ (reference sequence). V trimming: 5 bases; J trimming: 0 bases; junction bases outside the gene matches: 4. The chain's CDR3 is CASSRRLAGDQETQYF. The CDR3 DNA follows: TGTGCCAGCAGCCGCCGACTAGCGGGGGACCAAGAGACCCAGTACTTC.

V and J are TRBV5-4 and TRBJ1-1; TRBD1 might be the D (5 bases). Trimming took off 4 bases at V and 6 bases at J, with 16 bases between the two ends. The CDR3 spans 14 residues. The germline gives CDR1 SGHNT, CDR2 YYREEE (reference sequence). For the CDR3, the DNA is TGTGCCAGCAGCACAAAAACCCCGGGGGCTGAAGCTTTCTTT. Its protein is CASSTKTPGAEAFF. Drawing the rest from reference TRBV5-4 and TRBJ1-1, the complete variable domain is ETGVTQSPTHLIKTRGQQVTLRCSSQSGHNTVSWYQQALGQGPQFIFQYYREEENGRGNFPPRFSGLQFPNYSSELNVNALELDDSALYLCASSTKTPGAEAFFGQGTRLTVV.

This clone has a handful of counts. This chain joins TRBV14 and TRBJ1-6; possibly TRBD1 for D (6 bases). Between the trimmed V and J ends, which lost 3 bases and 10 bases, there was a span of 13 bases. Looked up from germline, CDR1 is SGHDN and CDR2 is FVKESK. CDR3 length: 14 amino acids. For the CDR3, the DNA is TGTGCCAGCAGCCACAGGGGCCACGGGTCACCCCTCCACTTT. Translation gives CASSHRGHGSPLHF.